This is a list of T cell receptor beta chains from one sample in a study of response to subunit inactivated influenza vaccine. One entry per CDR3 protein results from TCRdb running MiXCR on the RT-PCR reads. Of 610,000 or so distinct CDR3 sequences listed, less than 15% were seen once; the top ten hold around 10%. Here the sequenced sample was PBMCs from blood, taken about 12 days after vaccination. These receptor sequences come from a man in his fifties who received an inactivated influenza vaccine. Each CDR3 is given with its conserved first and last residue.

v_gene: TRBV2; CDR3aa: CASSSQPGPSNEQFF
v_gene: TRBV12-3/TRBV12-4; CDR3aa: CASSLRNRWRYGYTF
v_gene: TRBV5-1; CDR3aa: CASSSDRFQETQYF
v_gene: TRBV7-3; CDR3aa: CASSKAGDTGEQFF
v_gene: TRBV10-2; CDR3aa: CASSVRPDSEAFF
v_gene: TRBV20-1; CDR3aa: CSARALRTGNGELFF
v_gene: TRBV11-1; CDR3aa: CASSFTLAGAYRDNEQFF
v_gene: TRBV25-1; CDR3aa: CASSARDRGPQHF
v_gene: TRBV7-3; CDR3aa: CASSERSPGLPLSSTDTQYF
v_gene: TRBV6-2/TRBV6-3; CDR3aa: CASTTDRGRVRVHEQYF
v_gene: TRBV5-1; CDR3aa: CASSLFSGAYEQYF
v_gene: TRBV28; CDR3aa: CASRDIHYEQYF
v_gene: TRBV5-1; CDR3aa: CASSQTASSYNSPLHF
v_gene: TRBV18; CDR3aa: CASSPDRFSSGANVLTF
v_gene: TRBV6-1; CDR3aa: CASSPIRGGEQYF
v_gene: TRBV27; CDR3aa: CASSMYRQGANEQFF
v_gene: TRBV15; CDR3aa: CATSREHLSYEQYF
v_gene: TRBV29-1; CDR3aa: CSVIIRGSEAFF
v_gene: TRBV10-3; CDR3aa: CAISEVLEQYF
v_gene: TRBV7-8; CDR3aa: CASSLRTDPPRAEAFF
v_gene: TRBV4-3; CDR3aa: CASSQVLQSRSSNQPQHF
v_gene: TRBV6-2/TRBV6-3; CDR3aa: CASSYLEGVPIYEQYF
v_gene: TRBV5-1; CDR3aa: CASSSAGGGSYNSPLHF
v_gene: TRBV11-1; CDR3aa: CASSLGGSRVGGYNEQFF
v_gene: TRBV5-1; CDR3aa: CASSRDRPTNEKLFF
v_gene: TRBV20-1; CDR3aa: CSANPSGRVHEQYF
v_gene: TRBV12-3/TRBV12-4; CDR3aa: CASSFVPGDHTF
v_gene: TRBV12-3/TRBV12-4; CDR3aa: CASSFVPNTGELFF
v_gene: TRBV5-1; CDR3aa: CASTYSGGAYEQYF
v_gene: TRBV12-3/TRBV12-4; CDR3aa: CASSRQAANTGELFF
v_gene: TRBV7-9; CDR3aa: CASSRGGRYEQYF
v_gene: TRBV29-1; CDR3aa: CSAADLGNEQFF
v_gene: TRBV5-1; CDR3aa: CASSLGLAASTDTQYF
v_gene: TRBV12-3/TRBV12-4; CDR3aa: CASRRQGAYNTGELFF
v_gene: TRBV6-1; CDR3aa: CATQDRGLGNTIYF
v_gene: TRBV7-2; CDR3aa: CASSLTREANEQFF
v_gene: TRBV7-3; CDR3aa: CASSPTGAGEQFF
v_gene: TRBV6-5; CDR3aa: CASSYSIAGWEQYF
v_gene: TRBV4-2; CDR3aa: CASSQDRRSRYEQYF
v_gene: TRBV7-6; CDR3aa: CASSSPGAPLAGGETQYF
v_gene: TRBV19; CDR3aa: CASSIEGKGTPQHF
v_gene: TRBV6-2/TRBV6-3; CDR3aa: CASSYIRQGRAKAGSYNEQFF
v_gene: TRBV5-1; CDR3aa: CASSLEEGGDTDTQYF
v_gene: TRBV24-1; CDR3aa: CATSDRRLEPGQQYF
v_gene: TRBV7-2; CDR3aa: CASSLSGRRNEQFF
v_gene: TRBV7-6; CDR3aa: CASSLAAGGIDEQYF
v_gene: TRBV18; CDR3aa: CASRQGANTEAFF
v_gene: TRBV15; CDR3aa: CATSRDLGLDYGYTF
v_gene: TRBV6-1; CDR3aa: CASSEYWGTGQPQHF
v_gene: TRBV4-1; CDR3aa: CASLIQTNYGYTF
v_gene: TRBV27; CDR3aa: CASSWRATGGHTEAFF